This TCR beta chain was sequenced for a study of OX40 agonist ivuxolimab in advanced cancers. Concerning this clone: Its antigen is unidentified.

The CDR3 runs 15 residues. Trimming took off 4 bases at V and 4 bases at J, with 14 bases between the two ends. Looked up from germline, CDR1 is MNHEY and CDR2 is SMNVEV (reference sequence). Peripheral blood came from all dose cohorts at three timepoints. Measured with immunoSEQ multiplex PCR; TCRdb has only the in-frame clones, and not every one. This sample has over 20,000 clones, with 84% found just once. Findings of the study overall: The investigators did not determine what antigen specificity the expanded peripheral T cells had.

The chain employs TRBV27 and TRBJ1-5; a weak D match, TRBD1 (5 bases). Sequencing used CD4+ or CD8+ T cells sorted from blood, obtained in a trial of the OX40 agonist ivuxolimab. The receptor was derived from an adult with an advanced solid tumor such as melanoma, head and neck, liver or kidney cancer. The CDR3 reads CASSSQGGVNQPQHF. The CDR3 DNA follows: TGTGCCAGCAGTTCTCAGGGTGGGGTAAATCAGCCCCAGCATTTT.